A selection of T cell receptor beta chains follows, all from one sample in a study of Ad26.COV2.S vaccination and SARS-CoV-2 variants. TCRdb's table, derived via immunoSEQ multiplex PCR, lists solely in-frame clones and lacks some. The sample shows hundreds of thousands of clones, 80% to 90% of them seen only once. The sequences come from peripheral blood, collected in a trial of Ad26.COV2.S vaccine versus placebo. The receptors originated from a person aged 18-65 years who received the Ad26.COV2.S COVID-19 vaccine or a placebo. Each CDR3 is given with its conserved first and last residue. A D gene is named only where the DNA matches it firmly. Clone size is not always given. Where it is, it says once, few, many or a class for expanded clones.

V	size	D	J	DNA	CDR3
TRBV27	NA	TRBD2	TRBJ2-2	TGTGCCAGCAGTTTATTCCCGGGGGGTACAGAGAACACCGGGGAGCTGTTTTTT	CASSLFPGGTENTGELFF
TRBV30	few	NA	TRBJ1-1	TGTGCCTGGGACCCCGAGGGCACTGAAGCTTTCTTT	CAWDPEGTEAFF
TRBV4-3	NA	TRBD2	TRBJ2-4	TGCGCCAGCAGCCAAGTCAGGGGACTAGGATTAGCCAAAAACATTCAGTACTTC	CASSQVRGLGLAKNIQYF
TRBV24-1	NA	TRBD2	TRBJ2-3	TGTGCCACCAGCGGGACTAGCTCAGATACGCAGTATTTT	CATSGTSSDTQYF
TRBV7-9	NA	TRBD1	TRBJ1-4	TGTGCCAGCAGCTCGGGACAGAATGAAAAACTGTTTTTT	CASSSGQNEKLFF
TRBV9	NA	TRBD2	TRBJ2-7	TGTGCCAGCAGCGGGACTAGCCTCTACGAGCAGTACTTC	CASSGTSLYEQYF
TRBV3-1/TRBV3-2	NA	NA	TRBJ1-5	TGTGCCAGCAGCCAGGGTCCGCGCAATCAGCCCCAGCATTTT	CASSQGPRNQPQHF
TRBV25-1	NA	NA	TRBJ2-2	TGTGCCAGCAGCAAAGAAAGGGTCAACACCGGGGAGCTGTTTTTT	CASSKERVNTGELFF
TRBV2	NA	TRBD1	TRBJ2-7	TGTGCCAGCAGTCCTCGGGACAGGGCACCCTACGAGCAGTACTTC	CASSPRDRAPYEQYF
TRBV10-1	NA	TRBD1	TRBJ2-1	TGCGCCAGCAGTGCGGGGACAGGGGCCCACGGTGAGCAGTTCTTC	CASSAGTGAHGEQFF
TRBV10-3	NA	NA	TRBJ1-2	TGTGCCATCAGTGGCGGAGCTAACTATGGCTACACCTTC	CAISGGANYGYTF
TRBV4-1	NA	NA	TRBJ2-2	TGCGCCAGCAGCCGGGGCGCCGGGGAGCTGTTTTTT	CASSRGAGELFF
TRBV5-6	once	TRBD1	TRBJ2-7	TGTGCCAGCAGCTTTGGACAGGGGCTCCACGAGCAGTACTTC	CASSFGQGLHEQYF
TRBV7-9	NA	NA	TRBJ2-2	TGTGCCAGCAGCTTGGAGAGGAAGGGCACCGGGGAGCTGTTTTTT	CASSLERKGTGELFF
TRBV7-9	NA	TRBD2	TRBJ2-3	TGTGCCAGCAGCTTAGCGAGGGCGGGAGGGCGAAGCACAGATACGCAGTATTTT	CASSLARAGGRSTDTQYF